The clone carrying this TCR beta chain turned up a few times. What it recognizes is unknown. In germline, CDR1 is SGHKS, CDR2 YYEKEE (reference sequence). V was shortened by 0 bases and J by 10 bases, with 16 bases between the two germline ends. CDR3 size: 14 residues. This entry comes from a study of response to subunit inactivated influenza vaccine. General observations from the study: Every seasonal influenza vaccination brings in few new T cells, the authors suggested.

TCRdb re-called the RT-PCR reads with MiXCR, one entry per CDR3 protein. The repertoire holds over 400,000 distinct CDR3 sequences, with 9.5% to 12% as singletons. The chain joins TRBV5-5 to TRBJ1-1, with D perhaps TRBD1 (5 bases). Sequenced material: PBMCs from blood, taken roughly 46 days after vaccination. This TCR was sampled from a man in his fifties or sixties who received an inactivated influenza vaccine. Written as DNA, the CDR3 is TGTGCCAGCAGCTTGGTAATCATCCAGGGACGAGCTTTCTTT. Translating it yields CASSLVIIQGRAFF. Full variable domain (rest looked up from reference TRBV5-5 and TRBJ1-1): DAGVTQSPTHLIKTRGQQVTLRCSPISGHKSVSWYQQVLGQGPQFIFQYYEKEERGRGNFPDRFSARQFPNYSSELNVNALLLGDSALYLCASSLVIIQGRAFFGQGTRLTVV.